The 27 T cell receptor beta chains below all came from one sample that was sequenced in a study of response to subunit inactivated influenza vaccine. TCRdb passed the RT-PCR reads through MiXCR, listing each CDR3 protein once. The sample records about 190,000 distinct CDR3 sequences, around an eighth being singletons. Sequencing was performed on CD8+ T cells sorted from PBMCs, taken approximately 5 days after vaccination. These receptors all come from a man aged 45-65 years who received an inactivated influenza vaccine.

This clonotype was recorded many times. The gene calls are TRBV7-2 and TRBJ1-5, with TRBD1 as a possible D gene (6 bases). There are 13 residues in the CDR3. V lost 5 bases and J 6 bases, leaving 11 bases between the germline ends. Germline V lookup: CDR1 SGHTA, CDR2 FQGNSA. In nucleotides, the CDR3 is TGTGCCAGCAGCCAGGGGTTTGCTCAGCCCCAGCATTTT. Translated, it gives CASSQGFAQPQHF.

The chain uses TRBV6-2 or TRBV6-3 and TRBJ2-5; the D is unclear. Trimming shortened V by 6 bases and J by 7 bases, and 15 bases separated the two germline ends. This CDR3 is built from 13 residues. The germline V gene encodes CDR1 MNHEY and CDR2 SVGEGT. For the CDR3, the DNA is TGTGCCAGCAGCGGCTCAATGTTTGGGACCCAGTACTTC. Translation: CASSGSMFGTQYF.

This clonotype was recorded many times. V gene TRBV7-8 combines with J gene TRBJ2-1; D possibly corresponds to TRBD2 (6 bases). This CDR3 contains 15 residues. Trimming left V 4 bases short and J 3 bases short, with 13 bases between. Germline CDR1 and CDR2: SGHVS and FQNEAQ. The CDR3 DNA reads TGTGCCAGCAGCTCTTCAGGAGGGAGCTACAATGAGCAGTTCTTC. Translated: CASSSSGGSYNEQFF.

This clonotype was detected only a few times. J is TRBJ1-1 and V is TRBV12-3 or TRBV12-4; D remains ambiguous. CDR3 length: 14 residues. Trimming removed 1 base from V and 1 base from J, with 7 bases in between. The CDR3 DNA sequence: TGTGCCAGCAGTTTAGACTTTGAGAACACTGAAGCTTTCTTT. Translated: CASSLDFENTEAFF.

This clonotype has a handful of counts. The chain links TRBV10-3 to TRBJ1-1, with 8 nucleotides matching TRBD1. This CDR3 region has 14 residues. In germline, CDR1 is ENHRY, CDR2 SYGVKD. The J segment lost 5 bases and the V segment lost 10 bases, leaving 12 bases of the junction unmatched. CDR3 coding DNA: TGTGCCACCACCCAGGGGGCGCCGGGGACTGAAGCTTTCTTT. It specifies CATTQGAPGTEAFF.

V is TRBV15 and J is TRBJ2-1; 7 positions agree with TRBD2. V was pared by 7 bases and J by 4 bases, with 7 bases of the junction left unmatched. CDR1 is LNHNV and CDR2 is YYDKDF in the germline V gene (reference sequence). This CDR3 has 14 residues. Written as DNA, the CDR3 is TGTGCCACCAAGGCTAGCGGTGAATACAATGAGCAGTTCTTC. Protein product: CATKASGEYNEQFF. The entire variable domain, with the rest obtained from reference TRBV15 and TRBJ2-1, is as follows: DAMVIQNPRYQVTQFGKPVTLSCSQTLNHNVMYWYQQKSSQAPKLLFHYYDKDFNNEADTPDNFQSRRPNTSFCFLDIRSPGLGDTAMYLCATKASGEYNEQFFGPGTRLTVL.

The CDR3 here is CAWSGDNYEQYF. CDR3 nucleotide sequence: TGTGCCTGGAGTGGGGACAACTACGAGCAGTACTTC. The chain employs TRBV30 and TRBJ2-7; D possibly corresponds to TRBD1 (6 bases). CDR1 is GTSNPN, CDR2 SVGIG, per germline (reference sequence). V was shortened by 1 base and J by 3 bases, with 7 bases between the two germline ends. This CDR3 has 12 residues.

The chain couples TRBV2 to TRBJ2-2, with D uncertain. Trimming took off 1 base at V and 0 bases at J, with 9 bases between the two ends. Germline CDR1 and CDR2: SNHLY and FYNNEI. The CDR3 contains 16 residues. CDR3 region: CASSEVWTANTGELFF. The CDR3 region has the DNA TGTGCCAGCAGTGAAGTGTGGACGGCGAACACCGGGGAGCTGTTTTTT.

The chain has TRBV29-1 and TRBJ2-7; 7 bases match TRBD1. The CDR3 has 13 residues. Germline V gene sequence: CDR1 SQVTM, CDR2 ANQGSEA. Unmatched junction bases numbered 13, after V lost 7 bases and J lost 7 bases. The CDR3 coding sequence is TGCAGCGCCAGGGGGTCATTACGCGGGGAGCAGTACTTC. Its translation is CSARGSLRGEQYF.

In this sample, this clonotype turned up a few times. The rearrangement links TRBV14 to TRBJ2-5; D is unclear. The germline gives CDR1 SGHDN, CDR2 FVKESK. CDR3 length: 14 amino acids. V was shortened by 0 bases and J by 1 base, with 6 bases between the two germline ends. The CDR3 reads CASSQESSQETQYF. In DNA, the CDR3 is TGTGCCAGCAGCCAAGAGAGTTCCCAAGAGACCCAGTACTTC.

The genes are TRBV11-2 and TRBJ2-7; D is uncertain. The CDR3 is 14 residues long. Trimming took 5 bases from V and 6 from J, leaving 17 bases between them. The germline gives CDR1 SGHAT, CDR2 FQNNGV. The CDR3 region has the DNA TGTGCCAGCAGCGCCACGTTCAGTGAGCTCGAGCAGTACTTC. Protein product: CASSATFSELEQYF.

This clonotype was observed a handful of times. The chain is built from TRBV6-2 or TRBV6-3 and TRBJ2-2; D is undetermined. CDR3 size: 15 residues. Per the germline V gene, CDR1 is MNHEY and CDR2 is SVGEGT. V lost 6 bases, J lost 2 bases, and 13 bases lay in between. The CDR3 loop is CASSRTDGNTGELFF. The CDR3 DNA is TGTGCCAGCAGCCGTACGGACGGAAACACCGGGGAGCTGTTTTTT.

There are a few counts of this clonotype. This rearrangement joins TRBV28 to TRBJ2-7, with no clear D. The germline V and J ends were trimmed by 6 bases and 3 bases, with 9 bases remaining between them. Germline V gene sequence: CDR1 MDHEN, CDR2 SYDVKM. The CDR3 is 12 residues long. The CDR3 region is CASSDLFYEQYF. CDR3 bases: TGTGCCAGCAGCGACTTATTCTACGAGCAGTACTTC.

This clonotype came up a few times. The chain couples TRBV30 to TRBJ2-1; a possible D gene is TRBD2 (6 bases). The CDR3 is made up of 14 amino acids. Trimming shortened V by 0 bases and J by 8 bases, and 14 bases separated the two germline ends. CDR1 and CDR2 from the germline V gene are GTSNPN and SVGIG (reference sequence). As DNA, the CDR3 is TGTGCCTGGAGTGTCACCCTACCGGGAGATGAGCAGTTCTTC. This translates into CAWSVTLPGDEQFF.

The CDR3 DNA is TGTGCCATCAGTGAGAGAAGCAACGCGAACACTGAAGCTTTCTTT. It codes for CAISERSNANTEAFF. The rearrangement uses TRBV10-3 and TRBJ1-1; D gene unclear. Germline loops: CDR1 ENHRY, CDR2 SYGVKD. Trimming cost V 2 bases and J 1 base, with 11 bases left between them. The CDR3 length is 15 residues.

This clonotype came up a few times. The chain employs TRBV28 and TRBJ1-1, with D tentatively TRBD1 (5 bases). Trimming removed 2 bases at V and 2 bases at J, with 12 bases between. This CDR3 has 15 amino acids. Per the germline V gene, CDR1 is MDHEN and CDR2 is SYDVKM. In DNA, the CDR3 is TGTGCCAGCAGTTTAGTCCTCGGGGGTAACACTGAAGCTTTCTTT. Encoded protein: CASSLVLGGNTEAFF.

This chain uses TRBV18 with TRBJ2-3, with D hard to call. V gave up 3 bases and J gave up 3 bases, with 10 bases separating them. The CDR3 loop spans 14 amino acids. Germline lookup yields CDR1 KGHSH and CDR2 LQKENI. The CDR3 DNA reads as TGTGCCAGCTCACCCGCCTGGGGTACAGATACGCAGTATTTT. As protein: CASSPAWGTDTQYF.

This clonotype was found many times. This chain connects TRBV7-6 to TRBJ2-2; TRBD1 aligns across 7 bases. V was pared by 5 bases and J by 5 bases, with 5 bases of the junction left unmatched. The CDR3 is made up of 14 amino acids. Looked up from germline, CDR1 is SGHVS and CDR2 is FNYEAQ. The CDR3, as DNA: TGTGCCAGCAGCCGAAAACAGGGGACCGGGGAGCTGTTTTTT. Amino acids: CASSRKQGTGELFF. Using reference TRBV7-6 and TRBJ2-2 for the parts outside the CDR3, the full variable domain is GAGVSQSPRYKVTKRGQDVALRCDPISGHVSLYWYRQALGQGPEFLTYFNYEAQQDKSGLPNDRFSAERPEGSISTLTIQRTEQRDSAMYRCASSRKQGTGELFFGEGSRLTVL.

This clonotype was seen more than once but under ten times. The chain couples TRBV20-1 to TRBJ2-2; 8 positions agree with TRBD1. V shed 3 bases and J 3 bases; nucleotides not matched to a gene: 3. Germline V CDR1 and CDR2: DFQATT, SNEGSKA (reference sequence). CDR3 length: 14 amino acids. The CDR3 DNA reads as TGCAGTGCTAGGGGACAGGAGTACACCGGGGAGCTGTTTTTT. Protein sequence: CSARGQEYTGELFF.

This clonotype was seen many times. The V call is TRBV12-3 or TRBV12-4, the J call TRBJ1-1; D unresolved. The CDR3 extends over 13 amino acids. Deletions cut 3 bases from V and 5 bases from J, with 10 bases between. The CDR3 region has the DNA TGTGCCAGCAGTTTGGCATTAGGGACTGAAGCTTTCTTT. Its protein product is CASSLALGTEAFF.

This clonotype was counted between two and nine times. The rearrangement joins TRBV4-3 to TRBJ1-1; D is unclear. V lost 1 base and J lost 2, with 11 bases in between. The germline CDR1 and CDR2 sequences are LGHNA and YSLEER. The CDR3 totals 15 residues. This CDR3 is CASSQGIRLNTEAFF. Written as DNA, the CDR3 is TGCGCCAGCAGCCAAGGTATTCGTCTTAACACTGAAGCTTTCTTT.

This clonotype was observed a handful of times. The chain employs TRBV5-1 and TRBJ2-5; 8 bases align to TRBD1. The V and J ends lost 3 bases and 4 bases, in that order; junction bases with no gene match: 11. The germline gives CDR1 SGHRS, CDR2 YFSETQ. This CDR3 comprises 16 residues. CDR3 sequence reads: CASSSIGQGHPETQYF. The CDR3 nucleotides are TGCGCCAGCAGCTCCATAGGACAGGGCCACCCAGAGACCCAGTACTTC.

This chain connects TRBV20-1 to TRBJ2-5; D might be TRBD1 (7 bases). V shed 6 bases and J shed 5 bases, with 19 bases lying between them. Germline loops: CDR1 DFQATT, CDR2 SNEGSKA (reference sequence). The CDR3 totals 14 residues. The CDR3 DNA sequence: TGCAGTGCCGCCCGGACAGGAGGGTTTGAGACCCAGTACTTC. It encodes CSAARTGGFETQYF.

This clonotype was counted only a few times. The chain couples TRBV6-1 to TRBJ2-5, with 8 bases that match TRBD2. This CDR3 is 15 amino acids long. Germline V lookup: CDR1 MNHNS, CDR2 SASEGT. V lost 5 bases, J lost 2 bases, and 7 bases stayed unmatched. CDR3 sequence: CASSPSGGIQETQYF. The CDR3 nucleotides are TGTGCCAGCAGTCCCAGCGGGGGAATTCAAGAGACCCAGTACTTC.

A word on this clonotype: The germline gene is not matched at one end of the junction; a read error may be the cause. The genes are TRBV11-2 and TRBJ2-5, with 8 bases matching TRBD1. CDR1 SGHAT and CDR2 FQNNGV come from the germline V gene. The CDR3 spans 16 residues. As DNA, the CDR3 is TGTGCTAGCAGCTTCGTTCTCCAGGGGGCTCGAGAGAGCCAGTACTTC. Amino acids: CASSFVLQGARESQYF.

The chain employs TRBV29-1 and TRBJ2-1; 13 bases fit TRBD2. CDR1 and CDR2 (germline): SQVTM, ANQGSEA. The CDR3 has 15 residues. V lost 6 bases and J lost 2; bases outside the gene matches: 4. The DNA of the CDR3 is TGCAGCGTCGCGGGACTAGCGGGAACCTACAATGAGCAGTTCTTC. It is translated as CSVAGLAGTYNEQFF.

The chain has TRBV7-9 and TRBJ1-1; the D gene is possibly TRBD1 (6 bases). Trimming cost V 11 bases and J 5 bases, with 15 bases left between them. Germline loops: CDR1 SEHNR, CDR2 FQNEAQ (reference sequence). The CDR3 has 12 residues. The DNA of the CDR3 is TGTGCCTCTCGGGGGGCTGGGACTGAAGCTTTCTTT. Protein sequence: CASRGAGTEAFF.